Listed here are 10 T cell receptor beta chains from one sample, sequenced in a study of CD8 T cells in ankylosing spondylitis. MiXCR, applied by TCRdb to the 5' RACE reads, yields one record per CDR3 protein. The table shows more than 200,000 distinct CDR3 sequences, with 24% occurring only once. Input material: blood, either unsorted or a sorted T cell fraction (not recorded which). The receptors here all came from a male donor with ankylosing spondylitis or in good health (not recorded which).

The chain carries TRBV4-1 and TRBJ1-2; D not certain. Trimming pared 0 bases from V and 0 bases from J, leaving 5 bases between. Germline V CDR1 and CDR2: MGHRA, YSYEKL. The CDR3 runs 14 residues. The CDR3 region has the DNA TGCGCCAGCAGCCAAGAGTTAGCTAACTATGGCTACACCTTC. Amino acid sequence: CASSQELANYGYTF.

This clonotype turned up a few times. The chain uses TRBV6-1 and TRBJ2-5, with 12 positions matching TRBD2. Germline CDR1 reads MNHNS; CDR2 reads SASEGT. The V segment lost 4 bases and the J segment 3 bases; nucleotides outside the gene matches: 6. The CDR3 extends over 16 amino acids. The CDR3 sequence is CASSATSGGMKETQYF. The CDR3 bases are TGTGCCAGCAGTGCGACTAGCGGGGGAATGAAAGAGACCCAGTACTTC.

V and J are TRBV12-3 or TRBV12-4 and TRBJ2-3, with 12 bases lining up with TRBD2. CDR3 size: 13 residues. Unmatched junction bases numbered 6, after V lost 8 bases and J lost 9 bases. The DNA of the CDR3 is TGTGCCAGCGGAGAGACTAGCGGGGGAACGCAGTATTTT. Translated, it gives CASGETSGGTQYF.

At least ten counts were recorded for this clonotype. CDR3 nucleotide sequence: TGTGCCAGCAGTGAATTGGCCAACTACGAGCAGTACTTC. Translating gives CASSELANYEQYF. The gene calls are TRBV6-1 and TRBJ2-7; D is undetermined. Germline V gene lookup returns CDR1 MNHNS and CDR2 SASEGT. The CDR3 is 13 residues long. V lost 2 bases to trimming and J lost 3 bases, with 8 bases between them.

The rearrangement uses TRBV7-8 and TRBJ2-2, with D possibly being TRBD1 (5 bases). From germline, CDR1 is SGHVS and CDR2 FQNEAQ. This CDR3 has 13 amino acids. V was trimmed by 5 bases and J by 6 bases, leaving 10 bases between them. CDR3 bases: TGTGCCAGCAGCACACAGGCCGCCGGGGAGCTGTTTTTT. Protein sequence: CASSTQAAGELFF.

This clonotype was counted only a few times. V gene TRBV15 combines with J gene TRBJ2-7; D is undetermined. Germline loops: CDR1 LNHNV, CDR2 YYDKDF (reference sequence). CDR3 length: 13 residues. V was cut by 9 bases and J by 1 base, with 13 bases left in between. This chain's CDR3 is CATRRTPSYEQYF. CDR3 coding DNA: TGTGCCACGAGAAGGACGCCGTCCTACGAGCAGTACTTC.

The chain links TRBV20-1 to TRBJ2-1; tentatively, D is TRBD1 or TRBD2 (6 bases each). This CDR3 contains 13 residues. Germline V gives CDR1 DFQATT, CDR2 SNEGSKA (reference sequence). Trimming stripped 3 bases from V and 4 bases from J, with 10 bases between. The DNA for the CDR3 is TGCAGTGCTAGCGGGGGCGGGTACAATGAGCAGTTCTTC. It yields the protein CSASGGGYNEQFF.

In DNA, the CDR3 is TGTGCCAGCAGACCCCCAGGGAGCTACGAGCAGTACTTC. It yields the protein CASRPPGSYEQYF. The chain has TRBV12-3 or TRBV12-4 and TRBJ2-7; perhaps D is TRBD1 or TRBD2 (5 bases each). V was trimmed by 6 bases and J by 3 bases, leaving 12 bases between them. This CDR3 region has 13 residues.

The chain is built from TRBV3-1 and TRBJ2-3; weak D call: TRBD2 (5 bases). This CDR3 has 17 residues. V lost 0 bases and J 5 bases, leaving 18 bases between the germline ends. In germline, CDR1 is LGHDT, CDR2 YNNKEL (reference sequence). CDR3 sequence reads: CASSQEWLRGPGDTQYF. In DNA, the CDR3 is TGTGCCAGCAGCCAAGAGTGGCTCAGAGGGCCCGGAGATACGCAGTATTTT.

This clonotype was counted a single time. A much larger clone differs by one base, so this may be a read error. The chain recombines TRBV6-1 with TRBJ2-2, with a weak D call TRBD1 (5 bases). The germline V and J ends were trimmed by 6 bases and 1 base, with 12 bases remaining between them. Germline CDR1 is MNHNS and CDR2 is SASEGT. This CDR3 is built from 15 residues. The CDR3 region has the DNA TGTGCCAGCAGAATCACGGACAAGAACACCGGGGAGCTGTTTTTT. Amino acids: CASRITDKNTGELFF.